A single sample gave rise to the 15 T cell receptor beta chains below, sequenced in a study of blood T cell repertoires in COVID-19 (dated by TCRdb to the early 2020s). The library was obtained by the immunoSEQ multiplex PCR assay. The source is immuneACCESS, and TCRdb retained only in-frame sequences with V and J called. Part of the clones is not carried over; for the studies checked, unresolved V genes explain less than half of this, and the remainder is unexplained. Across this sample there are about 300,000 clones, with 70% to 90% seen only once. 6.9% of the sample is taken by the ten largest. Sequencing used peripheral blood. All receptors come from a woman in her 30s who had recovered from COVID-19.

This clone has at least ten counts. This chain links TRBV4-2 with TRBJ1-2; 7 positions agree with TRBD1. With 0 bases clipped from V and 8 bases from J, the junction kept 9 bases outside the gene matches. CDR1 and CDR2 from the germline V gene are LGHNA and YNFKEQ. This CDR3 has 15 residues. Here the CDR3 DNA reads TGTGCCAGCAGCCAAGATTCCCGACAGGGTGGAGGCTACACCTTC. It is translated as CASSQDSRQGGGYTF.

CDR3 protein: CSAGDRGSIYF. The DNA of the CDR3 is TGCAGTGCCGGAGACAGGGGTTCCATATATTTT. J is TRBJ1-3 and V is TRBV20-1; TRBD1 aligns across 8 bases. The V segment lost 6 bases and the J segment 11 bases; nucleotides outside the gene matches: 6. Germline CDR1 and CDR2: DFQATT and SNEGSKA (reference sequence). CDR3 length: 11 residues.

The genes are TRBV2 and TRBJ1-1, with TRBD1 identical over 8 bases. V dropped 8 bases and J dropped 5; count of bases not matched to a gene: 7. Germline CDR1 and CDR2: SNHLY and FYNNEI. This CDR3 is 13 amino acids long. This CDR3 reads CASVWTGNTEAFF. CDR3 coding DNA: TGTGCCAGCGTCTGGACAGGGAATACTGAAGCTTTCTTT.

There are many counts of this clone. CDR3 residues: CASRYDTGGSYGYTF. In nucleotides, the CDR3 is TGTGCCAGCAGATATGATACAGGGGGCAGCTATGGCTACACCTTC. The chain links TRBV2 to TRBJ1-2; the match to TRBD1 covers 9 bases. Germline CDR1 reads SNHLY; CDR2 reads FYNNEI. The CDR3 is 15 amino acids. The ends lost 6 bases at V and 4 bases at J; junction bases unmatched: 9.

The V gene is TRBV4-1, the J gene TRBJ1-3, with 9 nucleotides matching TRBD1. The ends lost 1 base at V and 2 bases at J; junction bases unmatched: 6. CDR1 and CDR2 (germline): MGHRA, YSYEKL. CDR3 size: 17 residues. CDR3 nucleotide sequence: TGCGCCAGCAGCCAAGGTCAACAGGGGGCGGCTGGAAACACCATATATTTT. Translated: CASSQGQQGAAGNTIYF.

The chain is built from TRBV5-8 and TRBJ1-5; 7 nucleotides line up with TRBD1. Germline V gives CDR1 SGHTS, CDR2 YDEGEE. V shed 5 bases and J 4 bases; nucleotides not matched to a gene: 9. This CDR3 is built from 15 residues. The CDR3 DNA follows: TGTGCCAGCAGTTCCGGGACAGTTAAAAATCAGCCCCAGCATTTT. Translation gives CASSSGTVKNQPQHF.

This chain links TRBV30 with TRBJ1-2; a weak D match, TRBD1 (5 bases). V was shortened by 3 bases and J by 5 bases, with 13 bases between the two germline ends. Germline loops: CDR1 GTSNPN, CDR2 SVGIG (reference sequence). This CDR3 is built from 13 residues. CDR3 sequence (DNA): TGTGCCTGGAGCGACGCCGGGACTTATGGCTACACCTTC. This encodes CAWSDAGTYGYTF.

The chain recombines TRBV20-1 with TRBJ2-1; 15 bases fit TRBD2. From germline, CDR1 is DFQATT and CDR2 SNEGSKA (reference sequence). The CDR3 extends over 16 amino acids. Germline trimming cut 3 bases from V and 10 bases from J; bases unmatched to any gene: 10. The DNA of the CDR3 is TGCAGTGCTAGTCCTGGACTAGCGGGGGGGCCGCGGGAGCAGTTCTTC. Protein product: CSASPGLAGGPREQFF.

As DNA, the CDR3 is TGTGCCAGCAGGGCCGGACAAAAATCCACAGATACGCAGTATTTT. It is translated as CASRAGQKSTDTQYF. The chain joins TRBV2 to TRBJ2-3; a weak D match, TRBD1 (5 bases). The CDR3 length is 15 residues. Trimming took 6 bases from V and 2 from J, leaving 15 bases between them. Germline V gene sequence: CDR1 SNHLY, CDR2 FYNNEI.

V and J are TRBV5-1 and TRBJ1-1, with a weak D call TRBD1 (6 bases). The CDR3 spans 16 residues. Germline CDR1 is SGHRS and CDR2 is YFSETQ. Trimming took off 0 bases at V and 4 bases at J, with 16 bases between the two ends. The CDR3 loop is CASSLDGTSRSTEAFF. The CDR3 coding sequence is TGCGCCAGCAGCTTGGATGGGACATCAAGATCCACTGAAGCTTTCTTT. The whole variable domain, remainder taken from reference TRBV5-1 and TRBJ1-1, is KAGVTQTPRYLIKTRGQQVTLSCSPISGHRSVSWYQQTPGQGLQFLFEYFSETQRNKGNFPGRFSGRQFSNSRSEMNVSTLELGDSALYLCASSLDGTSRSTEAFFGQGTRLTVV.

The chain uses TRBV18 and TRBJ2-3, with a weak D call TRBD2 (6 bases). CDR1 is KGHSH, CDR2 LQKENI, per germline. The CDR3 contains 16 residues. Trimming cost V 0 bases and J 4 bases, with 14 bases left between them. CDR3 region: CASSPPTRMEPDTQYF. In nucleotides, the CDR3 is TGTGCCAGCTCACCACCGACTAGGATGGAGCCAGATACGCAGTATTTT. Drawing the rest from reference TRBV18 and TRBJ2-3, the complete variable domain is NAGVMQNPRHLVRRRGQEARLRCSPMKGHSHVYWYRQLPEEGLKFMVYLQKENIIDESGMPKERFSAEFPKEGPSILRIQQVVRGDSAAYFCASSPPTRMEPDTQYFGPGTRLTVL.

The genes are TRBV5-1 and TRBJ1-4, with unresolved D. V lost 6 bases and J 0 bases, leaving 9 bases between the germline ends. The CDR3 sequence is 14 residues long. Germline-derived CDR1 and CDR2 are SGHRS and YFSETQ. The CDR3 loop is CASTPSSTNEKLFF. The CDR3 region has the DNA TGCGCCAGCACCCCCTCCTCAACTAATGAAAAACTGTTTTTT.

The chain has TRBV9 and TRBJ2-7; TRBD2 agrees at 12 bases. J gave up 7 bases and V 0 bases, and 5 bases lay outside the gene matches. The V gene's germline CDR1 is SGDLS and CDR2 YYNGEE. The CDR3 runs 15 residues. CDR3 residues: CASSVGPGLAGEQYF. CDR3 DNA: TGTGCCAGCAGCGTAGGCCCAGGACTAGCGGGGGAGCAGTACTTC. The full variable domain, in which reference TRBV9 and TRBJ2-7 provide the parts outside the CDR3, is DSGVTQTPKHLITATGQRVTLRCSPRSGDLSVYWYQQSLDQGLQFLIQYYNGEERAKGNILERFSAQQFPDLHSELNLSSLELGDSALYFCASSVGPGLAGEQYFGPGTRLTVT.

The chain joins TRBV9 to TRBJ2-1; the match to TRBD2 covers 13 bases. V shed 4 bases, J shed 6 bases, and the junction held 4 bases outside the gene matches. The CDR3 loop spans 15 amino acids. Germline V gene data show CDR1 as SGDLS and CDR2 as YYNGEE. The CDR3 coding sequence is TGTGCCAGCAGCTACGGGACTAGCGGGGTCAATGAGCAGTTCTTC. The encoded protein is CASSYGTSGVNEQFF.

This rearrangement joins TRBV3-1 (or the pseudogene TRBV3-2) to TRBJ2-5; TRBD2 matches 10 bases. Germline lookup yields CDR1 LGHDT and CDR2 YNNKEL (reference sequence). The length of the CDR3 is 17 residues. V gave up 0 bases and J gave up 4 bases; unmatched junction bases: 8. The CDR3 DNA sequence: TGTGCCAGCAGCCAAGATGACAAGCGGGGGGGCCGAGAGACCCAGTACTTC. Amino acid sequence: CASSQDDKRGGRETQYF.